Detailed here is one T cell receptor (beta chain). These data originate in a study of blood T cell repertoires in COVID-19. Turning to the study itself: PBMCs, B-cell-depleted T cells, or T cells provided the cDNA or gDNA that made up the material.

Repertoires were generated with immunoSEQ multiplex PCR, while TCRdb's copy carries only in-frame clones and drops some. The sample lists about 230,000 clones, 75% to 85% seen once, with roughly 5.3% in the top ten. Germline loops: CDR1 LNHDA, CDR2 SQIVND (reference sequence). The V segment lost 5 bases and the J segment 4 bases; nucleotides outside the gene matches: 13. The CDR3 totals 16 residues. Patients in Seattle were enrolled during active infection, then followed longitudinally. The chain uses TRBV19 and TRBJ1-2; 7 nucleotides line up with TRBD1. This sequence originates from a man aged 50-59 years with COVID-19, enrolled during active disease. The sequenced sample was peripheral blood. The CDR3 loop reads CASSDQDRELFYGYTF. CDR3 bases: TGTGCCAGTAGTGACCAAGACAGGGAACTCTTCTATGGCTACACCTTC.